This T cell receptor beta chain was identified in a study of cytomegalovirus exposure and HLA in healthy donors. Regarding the study as a whole: What a later analysis showed was that several of the most significant clusters appeared linked to common viral pathogens.

Concerning this clone: Its antigen is currently unknown.

The CDR3 has 14 residues. Germline-derived CDR1 and CDR2 are MNHEY and SMNVEV (reference sequence). The V gene end was trimmed by 4 bases and the J gene end by 4 bases; junction bases not matched to a gene: 7. At the time of sampling, donors were nominally healthy, though unrecorded immune exposures were likely. Primers included in the PCR were 60 Vbeta and 13 Jbeta primers. Only in-frame clones appear in the TCRdb table, and some are missing; sequencing was by immunoSEQ multiplex PCR. Of roughly 200,000 clones in the sample, approximately 79% were seen once. The genes are TRBV27 and TRBJ2-7; 7 positions match TRBD2. Sequencing used PBMCs. This receptor was identified in a woman in her thirties or forties in good health and CMV-seronegative. In DNA, the CDR3 is TGTGCCAGCAGTTGGGTTTCGGGGGGATACGAGCAGTACTTC. The encoded protein is CASSWVSGGYEQYF.